The rows below give T cell receptor beta chains drawn from one sample of a study of T cell changes during pregnancy in multiple sclerosis. Data came from immunoSEQ multiplex PCR; TCRdb stores just in-frame clones and leaves some out. The table includes approximately 47,000 clones, 70% to 90% detected once. Sequencing used peripheral blood, obtained in the first trimester of pregnancy. Receptors originate from a female donor with multiple sclerosis, enrolled in a pregnancy study. Both conserved end residues are part of each CDR3. The D gene is left open where the match is weak. The size entry is marked missing in some rows and otherwise reads once, few, many or a size class.

cdr3_nt: TGTGCCAGCAGCCCTACCCAGACGACAGAACTAAACTCCTACAATGAGCAGTTCTTC
cdr3_aa: CASSPTQTTELNSYNEQFF
clone_size: .
d_call: .
v_call: TRBV11-1
j_call: TRBJ2-1

cdr3_nt: TGTGCCAGCAGACCCGGACAGGGCTACACTGAAGCTTTCTTT
cdr3_aa: CASRPGQGYTEAFF
clone_size: .
d_call: TRBD1
v_call: TRBV6-5
j_call: TRBJ1-1

cdr3_nt: TGTGCCAGCAGCCCCCGGGACAGAACCTACACCTTC
cdr3_aa: CASSPRDRTYTF
clone_size: .
d_call: TRBD1
v_call: TRBV7-9
j_call: TRBJ1-2

cdr3_nt: TGTGCCAGCAGCTTAGGGGAAGACAGCCGATCTACCAATGAGCAGTTCTTC
cdr3_aa: CASSLGEDSRSTNEQFF
clone_size: once
d_call: .
v_call: TRBV11-3
j_call: TRBJ2-1

cdr3_nt: TGTGCTAGCAGCCTCAGACAGGGGGCGGGTTACGAGCAGTACTTC
cdr3_aa: CASSLRQGAGYEQYF
clone_size: once
d_call: TRBD1
v_call: TRBV7-7
j_call: TRBJ2-7

cdr3_nt: TGCGCCAGCAGCTTGGGGAGGACAGGGAATGGCTACACCTTC
cdr3_aa: CASSLGRTGNGYTF
clone_size: .
d_call: TRBD1
v_call: TRBV5-1
j_call: TRBJ1-2

cdr3_nt: TGTGCCAGCACCCTCGGCCCAAACCGGAGGATCACCGGGGAGCTGTTTTTT
cdr3_aa: CASTLGPNRRITGELFF
clone_size: .
d_call: .
v_call: TRBV7-2
j_call: TRBJ2-2

cdr3_nt: TGTGCCAGCAGCTTGGTCTCCGGCAGGGAGGGTCTAGATACGCAGTATTTT
cdr3_aa: CASSLVSGREGLDTQYF
clone_size: .
d_call: TRBD2
v_call: TRBV5-4
j_call: TRBJ2-3

cdr3_nt: TGCGCCAGCAGCTTGTCACAGGCAAGAGATACGCAGTATTTT
cdr3_aa: CASSLSQARDTQYF
clone_size: .
d_call: .
v_call: TRBV5-1
j_call: TRBJ2-3

cdr3_nt: TGCGCCAGCAGCCCCCAGGGATCCTACAATGAGCAGTTCTTC
cdr3_aa: CASSPQGSYNEQFF
clone_size: .
d_call: .
v_call: TRBV4-3
j_call: TRBJ2-1

cdr3_nt: TGTGCCACCAGCAGAGATCGCGGCAGCCGGAACACTGAAGCTTTCTTT
cdr3_aa: CATSRDRGSRNTEAFF
clone_size: .
d_call: .
v_call: TRBV15
j_call: TRBJ1-1

cdr3_nt: TGTGCCAGCAGCGTGACGGGACAGAATAATTCACCCCTCCACTTT
cdr3_aa: CASSVTGQNNSPLHF
clone_size: once
d_call: TRBD1
v_call: TRBV9
j_call: TRBJ1-6

cdr3_nt: TGTGCCAGCACCCGGGATCCAACTAGTTTTGTTTTCTACGAGCAGTACTTC
cdr3_aa: CASTRDPTSFVFYEQYF
clone_size: .
d_call: .
v_call: TRBV5-5
j_call: TRBJ2-7

cdr3_nt: TGTGCCAGCAGTTACGGGGGGGGGAACTATGGCTACACCTTC
cdr3_aa: CASSYGGGNYGYTF
clone_size: .
d_call: .
v_call: TRBV6-6
j_call: TRBJ1-2

cdr3_nt: TGTGCCTGGAGTACGGACTTGAACACTGAAGCTTTCTTT
cdr3_aa: CAWSTDLNTEAFF
clone_size: .
d_call: .
v_call: TRBV30
j_call: TRBJ1-1

cdr3_nt: TGCGCCAGCAGCCAAGCGGTCAGGGGCCTCGTCAGCTCCTACGAGCAGTACTTC
cdr3_aa: CASSQAVRGLVSSYEQYF
clone_size: .
d_call: .
v_call: TRBV4-3
j_call: TRBJ2-7

cdr3_nt: TGCAGCGTGTCCCGGGGAGACACTGAAGCTTTCTTT
cdr3_aa: CSVSRGDTEAFF
clone_size: .
d_call: .
v_call: TRBV29-1
j_call: TRBJ1-1

cdr3_nt: TGTGCCAGCAGGAGCGCTGGCGGGGGGGAGCTGTTTTTT
cdr3_aa: CASRSAGGGELFF
clone_size: few
d_call: .
v_call: TRBV6-1
j_call: TRBJ2-2

cdr3_nt: TGTGCTAGCAGCCCCGGGACAGCTGGAAACACCATATATTTT
cdr3_aa: CASSPGTAGNTIYF
clone_size: .
d_call: TRBD1
v_call: TRBV7-7
j_call: TRBJ1-3

cdr3_nt: TGTGCCAGCAGTGACAGGGTTGGCTACGAGCAGTACTTC
cdr3_aa: CASSDRVGYEQYF
clone_size: .
d_call: .
v_call: TRBV2
j_call: TRBJ2-7

cdr3_nt: TGTGCCATCAGTGAAGGGGGGGAATACTCCTACGAGCAGTACTTC
cdr3_aa: CAISEGGEYSYEQYF
clone_size: .
d_call: .
v_call: TRBV10-3
j_call: TRBJ2-7

cdr3_nt: TGCACCAGCAGCCAAGATAGGGGAGGTCAGCCCCAGCATTTT
cdr3_aa: CTSSQDRGGQPQHF
clone_size: .
d_call: .
v_call: TRBV1
j_call: TRBJ1-5

cdr3_nt: TGTGCCAGCAGAAAGCGGGGGGGAAGCACAGATACGCAGTATTTT
cdr3_aa: CASRKRGGSTDTQYF
clone_size: .
d_call: TRBD2
v_call: TRBV9
j_call: TRBJ2-3

cdr3_nt: TGCGCCAGCAGCCTCCGAACGGCGACAGGGCGCTACGAGCAGTACTTC
cdr3_aa: CASSLRTATGRYEQYF
clone_size: .
d_call: TRBD1
v_call: TRBV4-1
j_call: TRBJ2-7

cdr3_nt: TGTGCCAGCAGCTTGGGACAGGATGGGGCATGGGGAAATTCACCCCTCCACTTT
cdr3_aa: CASSLGQDGAWGNSPLHF
clone_size: .
d_call: .
v_call: TRBV5-8
j_call: TRBJ1-6

cdr3_nt: TGTGCCATCAGCCAGACAGAGAACACTGAAGCTTTCTTT
cdr3_aa: CAISQTENTEAFF
clone_size: .
d_call: .
v_call: TRBV10-3
j_call: TRBJ1-1

cdr3_nt: TGCAGTCCCATCCCTGAAGCTTTCTTT
cdr3_aa: CSPIPEAFF
clone_size: few
d_call: .
v_call: TRBV20-1
j_call: TRBJ1-1

cdr3_nt: TGTGCCAGCAGCTCTCACGAGACTAGTGTGGGGAGATACGAGCAGTACTTC
cdr3_aa: CASSSHETSVGRYEQYF
clone_size: .
d_call: .
v_call: TRBV12-1
j_call: TRBJ2-7

cdr3_nt: TGTGCCAGCAGCAGACAGGGGGTCCTTAATCAGCCCCAGCATTTT
cdr3_aa: CASSRQGVLNQPQHF
clone_size: .
d_call: TRBD1
v_call: TRBV6-6
j_call: TRBJ1-5

cdr3_nt: TGCAGCGTTGGACAGGGGATTCTCGGGGAGCTGTTTTTT
cdr3_aa: CSVGQGILGELFF
clone_size: .
d_call: TRBD1
v_call: TRBV29-1
j_call: TRBJ2-2

cdr3_nt: TGTGCCAGCAGTGGTCAGGGGATTCGGAACACTGAAGCTTTCTTT
cdr3_aa: CASSGQGIRNTEAFF
clone_size: .
d_call: .
v_call: TRBV2
j_call: TRBJ1-1

cdr3_nt: TGTGCCAGCAGCTTAATGCAGGGCACAGATACGCAGTATTTT
cdr3_aa: CASSLMQGTDTQYF
clone_size: .
d_call: .
v_call: TRBV7-3
j_call: TRBJ2-3

cdr3_nt: TGCGCCAGCAGCCAAGCGGGTGCGGAGGGGATAGGTGAAAAACTGTTTTTT
cdr3_aa: CASSQAGAEGIGEKLFF
clone_size: .
d_call: .
v_call: TRBV4-3
j_call: TRBJ1-4

cdr3_nt: TGCGCCAGCAGCCTCGGGGGAAGAGGTAACAATGAGCAGTTCTTC
cdr3_aa: CASSLGGRGNNEQFF
clone_size: .
d_call: .
v_call: TRBV5-1
j_call: TRBJ2-1

cdr3_nt: TGTGCCAGCAGCCGTACAGGGGGATTGACCTATGGCTACACCTTC
cdr3_aa: CASSRTGGLTYGYTF
clone_size: .
d_call: TRBD1
v_call: TRBV27
j_call: TRBJ1-2

cdr3_nt: TGCGCCAGCAGCCGGATGCGGGGGAGCGGGAGTGGCTACACCTTC
cdr3_aa: CASSRMRGSGSGYTF
clone_size: once
d_call: .
v_call: TRBV4-1
j_call: TRBJ1-2

cdr3_nt: TGTGCCAGTAGTAGAGGGACAGGGCCTCAGCCCCAGCATTTT
cdr3_aa: CASSRGTGPQPQHF
clone_size: .
d_call: TRBD1
v_call: TRBV19
j_call: TRBJ1-5

cdr3_nt: TGCGCCAGCAGCCCGGAACCGGGGATTTACAATGAGCAGTTCTTC
cdr3_aa: CASSPEPGIYNEQFF
clone_size: .
d_call: .
v_call: TRBV5-1
j_call: TRBJ2-1

cdr3_nt: TGTGCCAGCAGTGATTGGGACAGCGGCGCCTCTGGAAACACCATATATTTT
cdr3_aa: CASSDWDSGASGNTIYF
clone_size: .
d_call: TRBD1
v_call: TRBV6-1
j_call: TRBJ1-3

cdr3_nt: TGTGCCAGCTCTCCAACAGGAAAGAACACTGAAGCTTTCTTT
cdr3_aa: CASSPTGKNTEAFF
clone_size: .
d_call: .
v_call: TRBV18
j_call: TRBJ1-1

cdr3_nt: TGTGCCAGCAGCTCGAGAGGGGGTGAGCAGTTCTTC
cdr3_aa: CASSSRGGEQFF
clone_size: .
d_call: .
v_call: TRBV7-3
j_call: TRBJ2-1

cdr3_nt: TGTGCCAGCAGCTTCACAATATACCAAGAGACCCAGTACTTC
cdr3_aa: CASSFTIYQETQYF
clone_size: once
d_call: .
v_call: TRBV11-2
j_call: TRBJ2-5

cdr3_nt: TGTGCCAGTAGGAAGGGGGCCACCGGGGCCAATCAGCCCCAGCATTTT
cdr3_aa: CASRKGATGANQPQHF
clone_size: .
d_call: TRBD1
v_call: TRBV19
j_call: TRBJ1-5

cdr3_nt: TGTGCCACCAGCAGCCCCGGGACAGGGGAACTCGAGCAGTACTTC
cdr3_aa: CATSSPGTGELEQYF
clone_size: once
d_call: TRBD1
v_call: TRBV15
j_call: TRBJ2-7

cdr3_nt: TGTGCCTGGTCCGGACAGGGAGATTCACCCCTCCACTTT
cdr3_aa: CAWSGQGDSPLHF
clone_size: .
d_call: TRBD1
v_call: TRBV30
j_call: TRBJ1-6

cdr3_nt: TGCGCCAGCAGCCCGATTTCATTGCGGATGAGCTCCTATAATTCACCCCTCCACTTT
cdr3_aa: CASSPISLRMSSYNSPLHF
clone_size: once
d_call: .
v_call: TRBV4-1
j_call: TRBJ1-6

cdr3_nt: TGTGCCAGCAGCCATTCGGGGGGGAGCACAGATACGCAGTATTTT
cdr3_aa: CASSHSGGSTDTQYF
clone_size: .
d_call: TRBD2
v_call: TRBV6-6
j_call: TRBJ2-3

cdr3_nt: TGTGCCATCAGTGATTACAGGGGCACAGATACGCAGTATTTT
cdr3_aa: CAISDYRGTDTQYF
clone_size: .
d_call: .
v_call: TRBV10-3
j_call: TRBJ2-3

cdr3_nt: TGTGCCAGTAGTACAGGACAGACGGAGGCGAGCTTTGGAAACACCATATATTTT
cdr3_aa: CASSTGQTEASFGNTIYF
clone_size: .
d_call: .
v_call: TRBV19
j_call: TRBJ1-3

cdr3_nt: TGTGCCAGCAGTAGTAACAGGGTCGGCTACACCTTC
cdr3_aa: CASSSNRVGYTF
clone_size: .
d_call: .
v_call: TRBV27
j_call: TRBJ1-2

cdr3_nt: TGTGCCAGCAGCTTAGGTCGGGGGATCTCAAACACCATATATTTT
cdr3_aa: CASSLGRGISNTIYF
clone_size: .
d_call: .
v_call: TRBV7-8
j_call: TRBJ1-3

cdr3_nt: TGCAGCGTTGCGGTTGGGCAGGGAAGGGCCCAAGAGACCCAGTACTTC
cdr3_aa: CSVAVGQGRAQETQYF
clone_size: .
d_call: .
v_call: TRBV29-1
j_call: TRBJ2-5